One and the same sample provided the 24 T cell receptor beta chains below, sequenced in a study of T cell repertoires in cytomegalovirus infection. No antigens are known for them. TCRdb re-called the reads with MiXCR, one entry per CDR3 protein. The sample has 200,000 to 250,000 distinct CDR3 sequences, 38% seen once; the top ten hold 55% to 70%. The sample was CD8+ T cells from cultured PBMCs, taken from culture after CMV antigen stimulation. Receptors originate from a human donor in good health (CMV status not recorded). Some clones in this sample may be carry-over from other donors' samples.

This chain joins TRBV7-9 and TRBJ1-4, with TRBD1 matching over 8 bases. The germline V gene has CDR1 SEHNR and CDR2 FQNEAQ (reference sequence). CDR3 length: 18 residues. V lost 5 bases, J lost 0 bases, and 11 bases stayed unmatched. DNA for the CDR3: TGTGCCAGCAGCAACAGGGGGAACAGCGAGGCAACTAATGAAAAACTGTTTTTT. Translated: CASSNRGNSEATNEKLFF.

This clonotype turned up a few times. This chain uses TRBV12-5 with TRBJ1-2, with 8 bases that match TRBD1. J gave up 7 bases and V 6 bases, and 7 bases lay outside the gene matches. Germline CDR1 is LGHNT and CDR2 is FRNRAP. CDR3 size: 13 residues. The CDR3 nucleotides read TGTGCTAGTGGAGATCAGGGGGCTGTTGGCTACACCTTC. Translating gives CASGDQGAVGYTF. The full variable domain, in which reference TRBV12-5 and TRBJ1-2 provide the parts outside the CDR3, is DARVTQTPRHKVTEMGQEVTMRCQPILGHNTVFWYRQTMMQGLELLAYFRNRAPLDDSGMPKDRFSAEMPDATLATLKIQPSEPRDSAVYFCASGDQGAVGYTFGSGTRLTVV.

This clonotype has just a few counts. V and J are TRBV7-8 and TRBJ2-3; D remains ambiguous. Germline V gives CDR1 SGHVS, CDR2 FQNEAQ. The CDR3 spans 16 residues. Deletions cut 5 bases from V and 0 bases from J, with 15 bases between. The CDR3 DNA reads TGTGCCAGCAGCCCCCAAGGGCCATATAGCACAGATACGCAGTATTTT. Its protein is CASSPQGPYSTDTQYF.

The chain is built from TRBV9 and TRBJ1-2; possible D gene TRBD1, 5 bases. The CDR3 has 15 residues. Trimming shortened V by 4 bases and J by 6 bases, and 19 bases separated the two germline ends. Per germline, CDR1 SGDLS and CDR2 YYNGEE. The CDR3 loop reads CASSQLTARKDGYTF. The CDR3 DNA reads TGTGCCAGCAGCCAACTGACAGCTCGAAAAGATGGCTACACCTTC.

The chain uses TRBV7-9 and TRBJ2-7; 9 nucleotides match TRBD1. The CDR3 extends over 15 amino acids. Germline assignment: CDR1 SEHNR and CDR2 FQNEAQ (reference sequence). Losses at the gene ends were 2 bases for V and 6 bases for J; bases not matched to a gene: 8. The CDR3 protein is CASSLLDRGFGEQYF. CDR3 bases: TGTGCCAGCAGCTTACTGGACAGGGGTTTTGGCGAGCAGTACTTC.

The rearrangement joins TRBV7-4 to TRBJ2-7; D possibly corresponds to TRBD2 (6 bases). This CDR3 spans 14 amino acids. Deletions cut 0 bases from V and 11 bases from J, with 17 bases between. In germline, CDR1 is SGHVT, CDR2 SQSDAQ. The CDR3 DNA reads as TGTGCCAGCAGCTTAGCCCAAAGGGCGGAGGGAGAGTACTTC. Protein: CASSLAQRAEGEYF.

The chain carries TRBV11-2 and TRBJ2-7; possibly TRBD1 or TRBD2 for D (5 bases each). This CDR3 has 15 amino acids. V lost 3 bases to trimming and J lost 3 bases, with 15 bases between them. Germline V CDR1 and CDR2: SGHAT, FQNNGV. CDR3 nucleotide sequence: TGTGCCAGCAGCTTCGGGACCCACTACGACTACGAGCAGTACTTC. It is translated as CASSFGTHYDYEQYF. The variable domain in full, with the rest retrieved from reference TRBV11-2 and TRBJ2-7, is EAGVAQSPRYKIIEKRQSVAFWCNPISGHATLYWYQQILGQGPKLLIQFQNNGVVDDSQLPKDRFSAERLKGVDSTLKIQPAKLEDSAVYLCASSFGTHYDYEQYFGPGTRLTVT.

The rearrangement links TRBV7-6 to TRBJ1-1; 10 nucleotides agree with TRBD1. CDR3 length equals 17 residues. V was pared by 5 bases and J by 5 bases, with 14 bases of the junction left unmatched. Per the germline V gene, CDR1 is SGHVS and CDR2 is FNYEAQ. The CDR3 DNA sequence: TGTGCCAGCAGCCAGACCACCTATGGGACAGGGGTTACTGAAGCTTTCTTT. Translated, it gives CASSQTTYGTGVTEAFF.

CDR3 sequence (DNA): TGCGCCAGCAGCTTGGACAGCGGGGCGCCGTCCGAGCAGTACTTC. It codes for CASSLDSGAPSEQYF. The chain has TRBV5-1 and TRBJ2-7; TRBD2 agrees at 7 bases. Trimming removed 0 bases from V and 6 bases from J; junction bases left unmatched: 9. Looked up from germline, CDR1 is SGHRS and CDR2 is YFSETQ. This CDR3 region has 15 residues.

The DNA for the CDR3 is TGTGCCAGCAGCTTGGTGGACAGCGAGAACACTGAAGCTTTCTTT. Translation gives CASSLVDSENTEAFF. V is TRBV5-6 and J is TRBJ1-1; possible D gene TRBD1, 6 bases. The CDR3 is 15 amino acids. CDR1 and CDR2 (germline): SGHDT, YYEEEE. Trimming cost V 0 bases and J 1 base, with 10 bases left between them.

The J gene is TRBJ2-7, the V gene TRBV28, with D perhaps TRBD1 (6 bases). The CDR3 runs to 13 residues. Germline V gene data show CDR1 as MDHEN and CDR2 as SYDVKM. The ends were cut back, 6 bases at V and 5 bases at J, with 14 bases in the middle. The CDR3 bases are TGTGCCAGCAGCCCGGACAGAAGAGACGAGCAGTACTTC. As protein: CASSPDRRDEQYF. Complete variable domain (other parts from reference TRBV28 and TRBJ2-7): DVKVTQSSRYLVKRTGEKVFLECVQDMDHENMFWYRQDPGLGLRLIYFSYDVKMKEKGDIPEGYSVSREKKERFSLILESASTNQTSMYLCASSPDRRDEQYFGPGTRLTVT.

V gene TRBV6-1 combines with J gene TRBJ2-1; tentatively, D is TRBD2 (5 bases). The CDR3 runs to 15 residues. CDR1 MNHNS and CDR2 SASEGT come from the germline V gene. Trimming left V 5 bases short and J 0 bases short, with 11 bases between. CDR3 nucleotide sequence: TGTGCCAGCAGTTCGGGAACTGCCTCCTACAATGAGCAGTTCTTC. Encoded protein: CASSSGTASYNEQFF.

There are many counts of this clonotype. V gene TRBV20-1 combines with J gene TRBJ1-5; 8 positions agree with TRBD1. The length of the CDR3 is 16 residues. Unmatched junction bases numbered 7, after V lost 0 bases and J lost 3 bases. CDR1 and CDR2 (germline): DFQATT, SNEGSKA (reference sequence). The CDR3 is CSARDLTGADNQPQHF. The CDR3 coding sequence is TGCAGTGCTAGAGATCTGACAGGGGCAGACAATCAGCCCCAGCATTTT.

J is TRBJ2-5 and V is TRBV7-8; maybe TRBD1 (6 bases). V shed 3 bases and J shed 1 base, with 12 bases lying between them. This CDR3 comprises 15 residues. Per the germline V gene, CDR1 is SGHVS and CDR2 is FQNEAQ. The DNA of the CDR3 is TGTGCCAGCAGCTTTCTGACAGGCCGCCAAGAGACCCAGTACTTC. The encoded protein is CASSFLTGRQETQYF.

Sample share makes this clonotype medium-sized. This chain links TRBV12-3 or TRBV12-4 with TRBJ1-1; tentative D call: TRBD1 (6 bases). Trimming left V 7 bases short and J 6 bases short, with 15 bases between. The CDR3 contains 13 residues. The CDR3 DNA reads TGTGCCAGCACCACAGGGACGGGCTCTGAAGCTTTCTTT. The encoded protein is CASTTGTGSEAFF.

This clonotype turned up a few times. The rearrangement links TRBV12-5 to TRBJ2-1; D might be TRBD1 (6 bases). The germline V gene has CDR1 LGHNT and CDR2 FRNRAP. Trimming removed 10 bases at V and 6 bases at J, with 10 bases between. The CDR3 consists of 11 residues. The CDR3 DNA reads TGTGCTATGGGACAAGGCAATGAGCAGTTCTTC. It specifies CAMGQGNEQFF. The whole variable domain, remainder taken from reference TRBV12-5 and TRBJ2-1, is DARVTQTPRHKVTEMGQEVTMRCQPILGHNTVFWYRQTMMQGLELLAYFRNRAPLDDSGMPKDRFSAEMPDATLATLKIQPSEPRDSAVYFCAMGQGNEQFFGPGTRLTVL.

This clonotype has a handful of counts. This chain joins TRBV7-3 and TRBJ1-1, with D tentatively TRBD1 (5 bases). Deletions cut 4 bases from V and 7 bases from J, with 22 bases between. Per the germline V gene, CDR1 is SGHTA and CDR2 is FQGTGA. CDR3 length: 16 residues. CDR3 bases: TGTGCCAGCAGCTCTTTGGGACCTCCTAGTCTAAGTGAAGCTTTCTTT. Translation gives CASSSLGPPSLSEAFF.

The rearrangement uses TRBV9 and TRBJ2-7, with a possible D match to TRBD2 (5 bases). Germline loops: CDR1 SGDLS, CDR2 YYNGEE. The CDR3 extends over 17 amino acids. Trimming took 0 bases from V and 2 from J, leaving 18 bases between them. Here the CDR3 reads CASSVGPRWTGAYEQYF. The CDR3 DNA reads as TGTGCCAGCAGCGTAGGTCCCCGGTGGACTGGGGCCTACGAGCAGTACTTC. Full variable domain (remainder filled in from reference TRBV9 and TRBJ2-7): DSGVTQTPKHLITATGQRVTLRCSPRSGDLSVYWYQQSLDQGLQFLIQYYNGEERAKGNILERFSAQQFPDLHSELNLSSLELGDSALYFCASSVGPRWTGAYEQYFGPGTRLTVT.

This clonotype came up a few times. This sequence joins TRBV5-6 and TRBJ2-7, with 8 bases fitting TRBD2. V lost 4 bases, J lost 2 bases, and 23 bases stayed unmatched. CDR1 and CDR2 from the germline V gene are SGHDT and YYEEEE. The length of the CDR3 is 20 residues. CDR3 region: CASSADSALTLGLAAYEQYF. CDR3 nucleotides: TGTGCCAGCAGCGCAGACAGCGCACTGACTCTCGGACTAGCTGCCTACGAGCAGTACTTC. The complete variable domain, with remaining parts taken from reference TRBV5-6 and TRBJ2-7, reads DAGVTQSPTHLIKTRGQQVTLRCSPKSGHDTVSWYQQALGQGPQFIFQYYEEEERQRGNFPDRFSGHQFPNYSSELNVNALLLGDSALYLCASSADSALTLGLAAYEQYFGPGTRLTVT.

This sequence joins TRBV5-6 and TRBJ2-7; 9 bases align to TRBD1. Trimming removed 4 bases from V and 5 bases from J; junction bases left unmatched: 4. The CDR3 consists of 13 residues. The germline V gene encodes CDR1 SGHDT and CDR2 YYEEEE. Here the CDR3 DNA reads TGTGCCAGCAGCCAGACAGGGGGACACGAGCAGTACTTC. Amino acid sequence: CASSQTGGHEQYF.

The chain uses TRBV27 and TRBJ2-7; maybe TRBD1 (5 bases). The length of the CDR3 is 15 residues. The V end was cut by 2 bases, the J end by 1 base, with 12 bases between. Germline CDR1 MNHEY, CDR2 SMNVEV (reference sequence). CDR3 in DNA: TGTGCCAGCAGTTTAGAGCCCGACAGTTCCTACGAGCAGTACTTC. This codes for CASSLEPDSSYEQYF.

The genes are TRBV29-1 and TRBJ2-3; 11 bases are shared with TRBD1. CDR1 and CDR2 (germline): SQVTM, ANQGSEA. The CDR3 sequence is 14 residues long. V gave up 6 bases and J gave up 5 bases; unmatched junction bases: 7. The CDR3 nucleotides read TGCAGCGTAACCGGGACAGGGGGGAGAGATACGCAGTATTTT. It encodes CSVTGTGGRDTQYF.

This chain links TRBV4-1 with TRBJ2-1, with 9 nucleotides matching TRBD1. The CDR3 extends over 16 amino acids. After removal of 5 bases from V and 12 bases from J, the junction contained 17 bases not matched to a gene. Germline loops: CDR1 MGHRA, CDR2 YSYEKL. The CDR3 DNA reads as TGCGCCAGCAGCTCCCGGACAGGGGTGAGCAATGAGGGGCAGTTCTTC. This encodes CASSSRTGVSNEGQFF.

This sequence joins TRBV24-1 and TRBJ1-4, with 8 bases lining up with TRBD1. This CDR3 region has 15 residues. Unmatched junction bases numbered 6, after V lost 3 bases and J lost 7 bases. From germline, CDR1 is KGHDR and CDR2 SFDVKD. The CDR3 loop reads CATSDPGQGSEKLFF. In DNA form, the CDR3 reads TGTGCCACCAGTGATCCAGGACAGGGAAGTGAAAAACTGTTTTTT.